A selection of T cell receptor beta chains follows, all from one sample in a study of spatial heterogeneity in lung cancer. TCRdb ran MiXCR on the 5' RACE reads and lists one entry per CDR3 protein. The data hold about 35,000 distinct CDR3 sequences, with 2.5% to 3.5% observed a single time. Specimen: normal lung tissue next to the tumor, collected at surgery. These receptors were taken from a male donor with early-stage non-small cell lung cancer. Each CDR3 is given with its conserved first and last residue. Fields, in order: V gene, D gene, clone size, J gene, CDR3 protein, CDR3 DNA. A D gene is named only where the DNA matches it firmly. Clone size is stated in some rows and not others, as once, few, many or a class when expanded.

v_gene: TRBV20-1; d_gene: TRBD1; abundance: many; j_gene: TRBJ2-3; CDR3aa: CSANFIPGTGPTDTQYF; CDR3nt: TGCAGTGCCAATTTCATACCCGGGACAGGGCCCACAGATACGCAGTATTTT
v_gene: TRBV7-2; d_gene: -; abundance: many; j_gene: TRBJ2-1; CDR3aa: CASSSVSNNEQFF; CDR3nt: TGTGCCAGCAGCTCAGTGTCGAACAATGAGCAGTTCTTC
v_gene: TRBV27; d_gene: -; abundance: -; j_gene: TRBJ2-7; CDR3aa: CASSRDTYEQYF; CDR3nt: TGTGCCAGCAGCAGGGATACCTACGAGCAGTACTTC
v_gene: TRBV20-1; d_gene: TRBD1; abundance: many; j_gene: TRBJ2-3; CDR3aa: CSVIHPGQGADTQYF; CDR3nt: TGCAGTGTGATTCACCCGGGACAGGGGGCAGATACGCAGTATTTT
v_gene: TRBV2; d_gene: -; abundance: many; j_gene: TRBJ2-7; CDR3aa: CASSVEYEQYF; CDR3nt: TGTGCCAGCAGTGTGGAATACGAGCAGTACTTC
v_gene: TRBV12-3/TRBV12-4; d_gene: -; abundance: many; j_gene: TRBJ2-3; CDR3aa: CASAFPHTDTQYF; CDR3nt: TGTGCCAGCGCCTTCCCTCACACAGATACGCAGTATTTT
v_gene: TRBV7-6; d_gene: -; abundance: many; j_gene: TRBJ2-3; CDR3aa: CASTMKGHDTQYF; CDR3nt: TGTGCCAGCACCATGAAGGGGCACGATACGCAGTATTTT
v_gene: TRBV12-2; d_gene: -; abundance: many; j_gene: TRBJ2-7; CDR3aa: CASRTPGQSYEQYF; CDR3nt: TGTGCAAGTCGCACACCGGGACAGTCCTACGAGCAGTACTTC
v_gene: TRBV25-1; d_gene: -; abundance: many; j_gene: TRBJ1-1; CDR3aa: CASSGRGSLLGFF; CDR3nt: TGTGCCAGCAGTGGGAGGGGCAGTCTCTTGGGTTTCTTT
v_gene: TRBV6-2/TRBV6-3; d_gene: -; abundance: -; j_gene: TRBJ1-1; CDR3aa: CASSYVNTEAFF; CDR3nt: TGTGCCAGCAGTTATGTGAACACTGAAGCTTTCTTT
v_gene: TRBV7-9; d_gene: -; abundance: many; j_gene: TRBJ2-2; CDR3aa: CASRITGELFF; CDR3nt: TGTGCCAGCCGGATCACCGGGGAGCTGTTTTTT
v_gene: TRBV6-1; d_gene: -; abundance: many; j_gene: TRBJ2-1; CDR3aa: CASGGSSVNEQFF; CDR3nt: TGTGCCTCAGGAGGGTCATCGGTCAATGAGCAGTTCTTC